This T cell receptor beta chain was recovered during a study of CD8+ T cells in alopecia areata. The wider study: Twice daily, treated patients received 5 to 10 mg of oral tofacitinib. Tofacitinib ran for 6 to 18 months before 6 months off drug. Study-wide results and caveats: Scalp data also include sequences from resident alphabeta T cells of normal skin. TCR sharing across patients was less clear than in mice, possibly HLA-related.

Sequencing templates came from extracted RNA that was reverse transcribed into cDNA. Repertoires were generated with immunoSEQ multiplex PCR, while TCRdb's copy carries only in-frame clones and drops some. This sample has 150,000 to 200,000 clones, with just over 65% found just once. With 3 bases clipped from V and 2 bases from J, the junction kept 2 bases outside the gene matches. This CDR3 has 15 amino acids. CDR1 and CDR2 (germline): SGHRS, YFSETQ. The count of this clone is one. Its cognate antigen is unknown. The chain uses TRBV5-1 and TRBJ1-1; TRBD1 aligns across 12 bases. This clonotype originated in a human donor with alopecia areata. Specimen: CD8+ T cells sorted from blood, collected at week 0. CDR3 coding DNA: TGCGCCAGCAGCTACGGGACAGGGGGCAACACTGAAGCTTTCTTT. This gives the protein CASSYGTGGNTEAFF.